The 2 T cell receptor beta chains reported below all come from one sample, sequenced in a study of blood T cell repertoires in COVID-19. The method was immunoSEQ multiplex PCR; TCRdb's version includes in-frame clones alone and lacks a portion of them. Counted here are roughly 250,000 clones, roughly 87% occurring once; the ten biggest clones make up roughly 6.3%. The sample taken for sequencing was PBMCs or T cells enriched from blood (not recorded which). The receptors shown here come from a young woman with acute COVID-19.

This chain connects TRBV7-2 to TRBJ1-2; the D is unclear. Germline V lookup: CDR1 SGHTA, CDR2 FQGNSA. V lost 2 bases, J lost 4 bases, and 8 bases lay in between. CDR3 length: 13 amino acids. The CDR3 DNA sequence: TGTGCCAGCAGCTTAAACAGCGGCTATGGCTACACCTTC. Translation gives CASSLNSGYGYTF.

This chain joins TRBV2 and TRBJ2-1, with 8 bases matching TRBD2. This CDR3 has 14 residues. J lost 4 bases, V lost 4 bases, and 3 bases had no gene match. Germline V CDR1 and CDR2: SNHLY, FYNNEI. The CDR3 reads CASSGLARYNEQFF. Written as DNA, the CDR3 is TGTGCCAGCAGTGGACTAGCGCGATACAATGAGCAGTTCTTC.